The clone carrying this T cell receptor (beta chain) was detected once. This specimen belongs to a study of OX40 agonist ivuxolimab in advanced cancers. This CDR3 has 11 amino acids. The germline V and J ends were trimmed by 3 bases and 4 bases, with 4 bases remaining between them. Germline loops: CDR1 DFQATT, CDR2 SNEGSKA (reference sequence). Generated by immunoSEQ multiplex PCR, the TCRdb table keeps only in-frame clones and is missing some. The table lists tens of thousands of clones, 82% of them singletons. This specimen was CD4+ or CD8+ T cells sorted from blood, taken in a trial of the OX40 agonist ivuxolimab. The receptor was derived from an adult with an advanced solid tumor such as melanoma, head and neck, liver or kidney cancer. This chain connects TRBV20-1 to TRBJ2-1; D unresolved. The CDR3, as DNA: TGCAGTGCTAGCAAATACAATGAGCAGTTCTTC. As protein: CSASKYNEQFF.